The clone carrying this TCR beta chain was observed at least ten times. The data belong to a study of T-cell reconstitution after alpha-beta-depleted transplantation in children. The authors prepared the TCRbeta library with unique molecular identifiers. Each CDR3 protein gets one entry after TCRdb re-called the PCR reads with MiXCR. Of some 600,000 distinct CDR3 sequences listed, approximately 15% are singletons. The germline V gene has CDR1 SGHRS and CDR2 YFSETQ. This CDR3 has 12 residues. Trimming removed 0 bases from V and 8 bases from J, with 8 bases in between. The rearrangement links TRBV5-1 to TRBJ1-2; D not resolved. This sample comprised PBMCs from the stem cell graft donor, obtained from the stem cell graft. This clonotype was obtained from a human donor who donated a stem cell graft to a child with acute myeloid leukemia. DNA for the CDR3: TGCGCCAGCAGCTTGGACAGCCCGGGCTACACCTTC. Encoded protein: CASSLDSPGYTF. The full variable domain, its missing parts supplied by reference TRBV5-1 and TRBJ1-2, is KAGVTQTPRYLIKTRGQQVTLSCSPISGHRSVSWYQQTPGQGLQFLFEYFSETQRNKGNFPGRFSGRQFSNSRSEMNVSTLELGDSALYLCASSLDSPGYTFGSGTRLTVV.